The entry below describes one T cell receptor (beta chain). What it binds is unknown. These data come from a study of shared clonotypes between healthy human individuals. The overall study: CD4 naive and CD4 memory each took three plates per donor, while CD8 naive took two and CD8 memory one. Study outcomes and limitations: Non-shared clonotypes had lower generation probabilities than clonotypes shared by all four sorted-subset donors.

Profiled with immunoSEQ multiplex PCR; TCRdb holds only in-frame clones, not every one. The sample contains about 2.3 million clones, approximately 95% of which appear only once. CDR3 length equals 16 residues. The germline V gene encodes CDR1 MGHRA and CDR2 YSYEKL. Trimming took 1 base from V and 0 from J, leaving 11 bases between them. Those who donated were healthy HIV-negative adults, with no recent acute infections or vaccinations reported. The J gene is TRBJ2-3, the V gene TRBV4-1; possible D gene TRBD1, 5 bases. The material sequenced was naive CD4+ T cells from PBMCs. The subset denotes: CD45RA+ positively selected. This receptor was obtained from a man aged 18-30 years in good health. Some clones in this sample may be carry-over from other donors' samples. Written as DNA, the CDR3 is TGCGCCAGCAGCCAAGCGGCAGGGCCGAGCACAGATACGCAGTATTTT. It is translated as CASSQAAGPSTDTQYF.